This T cell receptor beta chain was observed in a study of blood T cell repertoires in COVID-19. In germline, CDR1 is DFQATT, CDR2 SNEGSKA (reference sequence). The CDR3 covers 14 residues. The V gene end was trimmed by 3 bases and the J gene end by 7 bases; junction bases not matched to a gene: 8. The protocol was immunoSEQ multiplex PCR, while the TCRdb copy is restricted to in-frame clones and leaves out a portion. Of hundreds of thousands of clones in the sample, about nine tenths were seen once. The clonotype was recovered from a woman aged 25-40 years with acute COVID-19. V and J are TRBV20-1 and TRBJ1-2; the match to TRBD1 covers 10 bases. Sample: PBMCs or T cells enriched from blood (not recorded which). The CDR3 loop reads CSASDRGRGGGYTF. The CDR3 bases are TGCAGTGCTAGTGACAGGGGGCGAGGTGGTGGCTACACCTTC.